This entry lists 8 T cell receptor beta chains sequenced from one sample in a study of shared clonotypes between healthy human individuals. Clones were sequenced by immunoSEQ multiplex PCR, and TCRdb holds only the in-frame ones, with some missing. Altogether some 500,000 clones are present, roughly 95% being singletons, with the ten largest covering about 0.054%. Source material: naive CD4+ T cells sorted from blood. Subset described: CD45RA+ positively selected. The receptor source for this set is a woman in her 30s in good health.

This sequence joins TRBV27 and TRBJ1-1; no firm D call. The V end lost 4 bases, the J end lost 4 bases, and 10 bases lay between the germline ends. Germline assignment: CDR1 MNHEY and CDR2 SMNVEV (reference sequence). The CDR3 totals 13 residues. The CDR3 spells CASSSVLGTEAFF. CDR3 coding DNA: TGTGCCAGCAGTTCGGTATTAGGCACTGAAGCTTTCTTT.

The V call is TRBV15, the J call TRBJ1-5; D is uncertain. CDR1 is LNHNV and CDR2 is YYDKDF in the germline V gene (reference sequence). Trimming removed 2 bases at V and 0 bases at J, with 8 bases between. The length of the CDR3 is 15 residues. As DNA, the CDR3 is TGTGCCACCAGCAGATTCGGTGATAGCAATCAGCCCCAGCATTTT. Translated, it gives CATSRFGDSNQPQHF. The full variable domain, in which reference TRBV15 and TRBJ1-5 provide the parts outside the CDR3, is DAMVIQNPRYQVTQFGKPVTLSCSQTLNHNVMYWYQQKSSQAPKLLFHYYDKDFNNEADTPDNFQSRRPNTSFCFLDIRSPGLGDTAMYLCATSRFGDSNQPQHFGDGTRLSIL.

The genes are TRBV5-1 and TRBJ2-5, with D hard to call. This CDR3 is built from 13 residues. V lost 3 bases and J lost 2, with 8 bases in between. Germline CDR1 is SGHRS and CDR2 is YFSETQ. The CDR3 DNA sequence: TGCGCCAGCAGCTCCGATCCGCAAGAGACCCAGTACTTC. Amino acids: CASSSDPQETQYF.

CDR3 sequence reads: CASSKNTAGAGETQYF. The DNA for the CDR3 is TGTGCCAGCTCAAAAAACACCGCGGGAGCCGGGGAGACCCAGTACTTC. The chain links TRBV18 to TRBJ2-5; the match to TRBD2 covers 7 bases. Germline assignment: CDR1 KGHSH and CDR2 LQKENI. The CDR3 is made up of 16 amino acids. The V and J ends lost 5 bases and 5 bases, in that order; junction bases with no gene match: 14.

The CDR3 protein is CASSEEGTSGNTIYF. Here the CDR3 DNA reads TGTGCCAGCAGTGAAGAGGGAACCTCTGGAAACACCATATATTTT. The genes are TRBV2 and TRBJ1-3, with D unclear. The germline V and J ends were trimmed by 1 base and 0 bases, with 7 bases remaining between them. CDR1 is SNHLY, CDR2 FYNNEI, per germline. The CDR3 spans 15 residues.

V and J are TRBV5-1 and TRBJ2-7; D remains ambiguous. There are 16 residues in the CDR3. V was clipped by 4 bases and J by 3 bases, with 20 bases between them. Per germline, CDR1 SGHRS and CDR2 YFSETQ. CDR3 residues: CASSQTQGPGDYEQYF. The CDR3 DNA sequence: TGCGCCAGCAGCCAAACCCAAGGACCCGGAGACTACGAGCAGTACTTC.

This sequence joins TRBV11-2 and TRBJ2-5; D is undetermined. The DNA end lines up better with TRBJ2-7; the J call may be wrong. CDR1 is SGHAT and CDR2 is FQNNGV in the germline V gene. CDR3 length: 12 residues. The CDR3 spells CASSFSGYEQYF. CDR3 nucleotide sequence: TGTGCCAGCAGCTTCTCAGGATACGAGCAGTACTTC.

The chain carries TRBV27 and TRBJ2-6, with 9 bases that match TRBD2. Germline V gives CDR1 MNHEY, CDR2 SMNVEV (reference sequence). The CDR3 is 18 amino acids. V dropped 5 bases and J dropped 5; count of bases not matched to a gene: 13. The CDR3 loop is CASSTTYSGSLRANVLTF. As DNA, the CDR3 is TGTGCCAGCAGTACTACCTATAGCGGGAGTTTGCGGGCCAACGTCCTGACTTTC.